This T cell receptor (beta chain) emerged from a study of cytomegalovirus exposure and HLA in healthy donors. Points from the study as a whole: Altogether, 160 or so TCR beta chains were recorded as cytomegalovirus-associated. The finding came from a later analysis; first-cohort TCR clusters tended to co-occur in the approximately 120 validation repertoires.

Libraries were prepared by immunoSEQ multiplex PCR; TCRdb keeps only in-frame clonotypes and omits some of them. The sample has 60,000 or so clones, roughly 94% seen once. CDR3 length: 15 residues. The germline CDR1 and CDR2 sequences are MDHEN and SYDVKM. With V trimmed by 6 bases and J by 2 bases, 9 bases remained unmatched. About this clone itself: Its antigen is still unknown.

The chain combines TRBV28 with TRBJ1-2; 7 bases map to TRBD1. The receptor's source is a man aged 18 to 29 in good health and CMV-seronegative. The specimen sequenced was PBMCs. The CDR3 DNA is TGTGCCAGCAGACTACCACAGGGGAGGAACTATGGCTACACCTTC. This sequence encodes CASRLPQGRNYGYTF.